Below are 18 T cell receptor beta chains sequenced from a single sample in a study of shared clonotypes between healthy human individuals. Assay: immunoSEQ multiplex PCR; the TCRdb copy retains only in-frame clones and omits some. The sample gives 550,000 to 850,000 clones, approximately 79% of which show up once; approximately 1.7% is in the top ten. Source material: memory CD4+ T cells sorted from blood. Regarding subset: CD45RA-negative fraction. These receptors were obtained from a woman aged 25 to 45 in good health.

The chain combines TRBV4-1 with TRBJ2-5; D perhaps matches TRBD2 (5 bases). The CDR3 length is 15 residues. Germline V gives CDR1 MGHRA, CDR2 YSYEKL. V was cut by 3 bases and J by 6 bases, with 17 bases left in between. The CDR3 loop is CASSQPLERRKTQYF. Here the CDR3 DNA reads TGCGCCAGCAGCCAGCCTTTAGAGCGGAGGAAGACCCAGTACTTC.

The chain has TRBV23-1 and TRBJ2-7; TRBD2 matches 7 bases. TRBV23-1 is flagged as an ORF with uncertain function. The V and J ends lost 0 bases and 0 bases, in that order; junction bases with no gene match: 2. CDR3 length: 15 residues. The chain's CDR3 is CASSQSERDSYEQYF. As DNA, the CDR3 is TGCGCCAGCAGTCAATCGGAGCGGGACTCCTACGAGCAGTACTTC.

The V gene is TRBV6-6, the J gene TRBJ1-4; D is perhaps TRBD1 (5 bases). Per the germline V gene, CDR1 is MNHNY and CDR2 is SVGAGI (reference sequence). The CDR3 extends over 15 amino acids. V gave up 4 bases and J gave up 7 bases, with 16 bases separating them. The CDR3 DNA reads TGTGCCAGCAGTTCTCAAGCCGGGACCGGTGAAAAACTGTTTTTT. Translated, it gives CASSSQAGTGEKLFF.

This clone has only a few counts. The CDR3 region is CASSPGQVNTEAFF. For the CDR3, the DNA is TGTGCCAGCAGCCCGGGACAGGTCAACACTGAAGCTTTCTTT. The V call is TRBV14, the J call TRBJ1-1, with 8 bases aligning to TRBD1. V shed 4 bases and J 2 bases; nucleotides not matched to a gene: 3. The CDR3 covers 14 residues. The V gene's germline CDR1 is SGHDN and CDR2 FVKESK.

The J gene is TRBJ1-4, the V gene TRBV25-1; weak D call: TRBD1 (5 bases). The germline CDR1 and CDR2 sequences are MGHDK and SYGVNS. V lost 3 bases, J lost 8 bases, and 16 bases lay in between. The CDR3 length is 15 residues. The CDR3 nucleotides read TGTGCCAGCAGTGATAGGCGGGCAGGGAAGGAAAAACTGTTTTTT. Translated: CASSDRRAGKEKLFF.

The gene calls are TRBV7-9 and TRBJ1-2, with D uncertain. Germline V gene sequence: CDR1 SEHNR, CDR2 FQNEAQ (reference sequence). The CDR3 is made up of 14 amino acids. Trimming left V 5 bases short and J 4 bases short, with 14 bases between. CDR3 sequence reads: CASSPSQPVYGYTF. The CDR3 DNA reads as TGTGCCAGCAGCCCATCACAACCCGTCTATGGCTACACCTTC.

CDR3 residues: CASSLAAGQETQYF. The CDR3 DNA is TGCGCCAGCAGCCTGGCCGCGGGCCAAGAGACCCAGTACTTC. The chain combines TRBV4-1 with TRBJ2-5; D might be TRBD2 (5 bases). The CDR3 is 14 residues long. The germline V and J ends were trimmed by 4 bases and 1 base, with 10 bases remaining between them. Germline V gives CDR1 MGHRA, CDR2 YSYEKL.

The chain employs TRBV27 and TRBJ1-2; D might be TRBD1 (5 bases). This CDR3 has 14 residues. V shed 6 bases and J shed 2 bases, with 13 bases lying between them. Germline V lookup: CDR1 MNHEY, CDR2 SMNVEV (reference sequence). CDR3 sequence reads: CASSRRGFNYGYTF. DNA of the CDR3: TGTGCCAGCAGCCGACGGGGGTTCAACTATGGCTACACCTTC.

The V and J genes are TRBV6-6 and TRBJ1-4, with no clear D. Germline-derived CDR1 and CDR2 are MNHNY and SVGAGI (reference sequence). This CDR3 has 15 residues. V shed 7 bases and J shed 0 bases, with 12 bases lying between them. CDR3 coding DNA: TGTGCCAGCACTGAATCGTTCTCAACTAATGAAAAACTGTTTTTT. This encodes CASTESFSTNEKLFF.

The chain couples TRBV4-2 to TRBJ1-2; D remains ambiguous. The V and J ends lost 5 bases and 7 bases respectively, with 11 bases between them. There are 12 residues in the CDR3. Germline V gene lookup returns CDR1 LGHNA and CDR2 YNFKEQ. CDR3 residues: CASSTSAGGYTF. The CDR3 region has the DNA TGTGCCAGCAGCACGAGTGCAGGTGGCTACACCTTC.

V gene TRBV19 combines with J gene TRBJ2-5, with TRBD1 matching 8 bases. CDR3 length: 18 residues. The germline gives CDR1 LNHDA, CDR2 SQIVND (reference sequence). Trimming took 6 bases from V and 5 from J; bases not matched to a gene: 20. CDR3 loop: CASSAWLQGARRSETQYF. In DNA form, the CDR3 reads TGTGCCAGTAGCGCATGGCTCCAGGGGGCGCGTCGGTCGGAGACCCAGTACTTC. Combining the CDR3 with reference TRBV19 and TRBJ2-5 gives the whole variable domain DGGITQSPKYLFRKEGQNVTLSCEQNLNHDAMYWYRQDPGQGLRLIYYSQIVNDFQKGDIAEGYSVSREKKESFPLTVTSAQKNPTAFYLCASSAWLQGARRSETQYFGPGTRLLVL.

This clone was seen a few times. CDR3 in amino acids: CASAPSAGLQYF. DNA for the CDR3: TGTGCCAGCGCCCCCTCGGCCGGACTTCAGTACTTC. This chain connects TRBV2 to TRBJ2-4; D is unresolved. The CDR3 loop spans 12 amino acids. V was shortened by 8 bases and J by 11 bases, with 16 bases between the two germline ends. The germline V gene encodes CDR1 SNHLY and CDR2 FYNNEI.

The genes are TRBV9 and TRBJ2-5; D possibly corresponds to TRBD2 (5 bases). V was pared by 0 bases and J by 7 bases, with 7 bases between. Looked up from germline, CDR1 is SGDLS and CDR2 is YYNGEE. The CDR3 totals 12 residues. DNA for the CDR3: TGTGCCAGCAGCGTAGCTCGGGGGACCCAGTACTTC. Protein sequence: CASSVARGTQYF.

The chain joins TRBV11-1 to TRBJ2-2; 10 bases line up with TRBD2. V shed 6 bases and J 4 bases; nucleotides not matched to a gene: 8. CDR1 and CDR2 (germline): SGHAT, FQDESV (reference sequence). There are 16 residues in the CDR3. CDR3 nucleotides: TGTGCCAGCAGTTCCAGCGGGAGGGGTGGCACCGGGGAGCTGTTTTTT. It encodes CASSSSGRGGTGELFF.

The chain uses TRBV7-9 and TRBJ2-3, with TRBD2 identical over 8 bases. Per germline, CDR1 SEHNR and CDR2 FQNEAQ (reference sequence). V was clipped by 1 base and J by 5 bases; unmatched bases: 5. The CDR3 totals 15 residues. The CDR3 region has the DNA TGTGCCAGCAGCTTAGAAGCGGGAGCGATAGATACGCAGTATTTT. Translating it yields CASSLEAGAIDTQYF.

In DNA form, the CDR3 reads TGTGCCAGCAGACTAGCGGGAGGGAACAATGAGCAGTTCTTC. The encoded protein is CASRLAGGNNEQFF. The V gene is TRBV6-6, the J gene TRBJ2-1; 13 bases fit TRBD2. CDR1 is MNHNY, CDR2 SVGAGI, per germline (reference sequence). The CDR3 extends over 14 amino acids. The junction had 1 base not matched to a gene; V was cut back by 6 bases and J by 5 bases.

This clone was counted a few times. V usage is TRBV28 and J usage is TRBJ1-4; D is possibly TRBD1 (6 bases). Trimming took 3 bases from V and 7 from J, leaving 12 bases between them. CDR1 and CDR2 from the germline V gene are MDHEN and SYDVKM. The CDR3 contains 14 residues. DNA of the CDR3: TGTGCCAGCAGTTTCGGGGGGGCTGGTGAAAAACTGTTTTTT. Translated, it gives CASSFGGAGEKLFF.

The chain recombines TRBV5-5 with TRBJ2-5, with 8 bases matching TRBD1. Germline V CDR1 and CDR2: SGHKS, YYEKEE (reference sequence). The CDR3 runs 18 residues. V trimming: 1 base; J trimming: 3 bases; junction bases outside the gene matches: 14. CDR3 region: CASSLYGLAGGLKETQYF. The CDR3 DNA follows: TGTGCCAGCAGCTTGTATGGCTTGGCAGGGGGCCTGAAAGAGACCCAGTACTTC.